One and the same sample provided the 21 T cell receptor beta chains below, sequenced in a study of tumor-infiltrating lymphocytes in primary liver carcinoma. Co-extraction of both nucleic acids (RNA and DNA) used about 18-34 mg of unsorted bulk tissue. A constant-region primer served to make TCR beta cDNA from about 530 ng total RNA. ARM-PCR, slightly modified, supplied the TCR beta libraries through three nested multiplex PCR rounds. For around 9 cycles apiece, the opening two PCR rounds ran with TRBV1-TRBV30 forward primers and a C-beta reverse primer. TCRdb re-derived calls from the multiplex PCR reads in MiXCR, one entry per CDR3 protein. The sample records 90,000 to 150,000 distinct CDR3 sequences, about two thirds being singletons. Sequences were obtained from tumor-adjacent normal liver tissue. All receptors derive from a woman in her fifties or sixties with primary liver carcinoma and hepatitis B virus infection.

Worth noting for this clonotype: Sequence at one end of the junction differs from germline and may be a read error. CDR3 sequence reads: CASNLVGTSGTNEQFF. The CDR3 nucleotides are TGCGCCAGCAACTTAGTTGGGACTAGCGGGACCAATGAGCAGTTCTTC. The chain combines TRBV7-8 with TRBJ2-1, with 13 bases aligning to TRBD2. This CDR3 has 16 amino acids. CDR1 SGHVS and CDR2 FQNEAQ come from the germline V gene.

This clonotype was counted at least ten times. This chain joins TRBV4-2 and TRBJ2-3; D is unresolved. Trimming cost V 1 base and J 1 base, with 6 bases left between them. Germline loops: CDR1 LGHNA, CDR2 YNFKEQ. CDR3 size: 14 residues. CDR3 sequence: CASSQVGGTDTQYF. The CDR3 DNA reads TGTGCCAGCAGCCAAGTCGGCGGCACAGATACGCAGTATTTT.

The table lists this clonotype with many counts. The CDR3 region has the DNA TGTGCCAGCAGCCAAGTGGGCGGCTACGAGCAGTACTTC. Its protein is CASSQVGGYEQYF. This chain connects TRBV14 to TRBJ2-7, with D unclear. The CDR3 loop spans 13 amino acids. Germline values: CDR1 SGHDN, CDR2 FVKESK. Trimming removed 1 base at V and 3 bases at J, with 7 bases between.

On this clonotype: A read error may account for a junction end that differs from germline. This chain connects TRBV6-1 to TRBJ2-3, with 11 bases fitting TRBD2. This CDR3 region has 15 residues. The germline CDR1 and CDR2 sequences are MNHNS and SASEGT. The CDR3 coding sequence is TGTGCCAGCACCATCGGGACTAGCGGCACAGATATGCAGTATTTT. This codes for CASTIGTSGTDMQYF.

This clonotype showed up just a few times. The chain uses TRBV24-1 and TRBJ2-1; the match to TRBD2 covers 9 bases. Germline CDR1 KGHDR, CDR2 SFDVKD. The V and J ends lost 2 bases and 9 bases, in that order; junction bases with no gene match: 7. This CDR3 has 15 amino acids. In DNA, the CDR3 is TGTGCCACCAGTGATTCTGGGCGGGGGGGCGGTGAGCAGTTCTTC. Protein sequence: CATSDSGRGGGEQFF.

This clonotype turned up a few times. The rearrangement links TRBV28 to TRBJ2-6; tentatively, D is TRBD1 (5 bases). The CDR3 totals 15 residues. Germline values: CDR1 MDHEN, CDR2 SYDVKM. V was trimmed by 2 bases and J by 2 bases, leaving 7 bases between them. CDR3 region: CASSLGATGANVLTF. CDR3 sequence (DNA): TGTGCCAGCAGTTTAGGGGCAACTGGGGCCAACGTCCTGACTTTC.

About this clonotype: A much larger clone differs from this one at a single base, so this may be a read error. The J gene is TRBJ2-7, the V gene TRBV6-5; D remains unclear. Deletions cut 6 bases from V and 2 bases from J, with 14 bases between. The CDR3 sequence is 14 residues long. CDR1 and CDR2 (germline): MNHEY, SVGAGI. The CDR3 is CASREPVSTYEQYF. CDR3 DNA sequence: TGTGCCAGCAGAGAACCGGTCAGTACCTACGAGCAGTACTTC.

As regards this clonotype: A much larger clone differs from this one at a single base, so this may be a read error. The chain combines TRBV5-8 with TRBJ2-3; possibly TRBD1 for D (5 bases). V dropped 4 bases and J dropped 5 bases, with 17 bases sitting between them. CDR3 size: 15 residues. CDR1 is SGHTS and CDR2 is YDEGEE in the germline V gene. The CDR3 DNA reads as TGTGCCAGCAGCCCCGAGTGGGGCAGGTTAGATACGCAGTATTTT. The encoded protein is CASSPEWGRLDTQYF.

This sequence joins TRBV28 and TRBJ2-1; 7 nucleotides agree with TRBD2. CDR1 is MDHEN and CDR2 is SYDVKM in the germline V gene. The length of the CDR3 is 15 residues. Trimming cost V 4 bases and J 6 bases; bases outside gene matches: 9. As DNA, the CDR3 is TGTGCCAGCAGTTACAGCGGGAAGGTCGGCAATGAGCAGTTCTTC. Its protein is CASSYSGKVGNEQFF.

The chain has TRBV7-9 and TRBJ2-2; D not certain. The CDR3 consists of 14 residues. V gave up 1 base and J gave up 1 base, with 4 bases separating them. Per germline, CDR1 SEHNR and CDR2 FQNEAQ (reference sequence). The CDR3 reads CASSLDGNTGELFF. The DNA of the CDR3 is TGTGCCAGCAGCTTAGATGGGAACACCGGGGAGCTGTTTTTT.

This clonotype was recorded once. This chain connects TRBV5-4 to TRBJ2-3; possibly TRBD2 for D (6 bases). Trimming stripped 10 bases from V and 3 bases from J, with 12 bases between. CDR1 is SGHNT and CDR2 is YYREEE in the germline V gene (reference sequence). CDR3 size: 12 residues. CDR3 sequence (DNA): TGTGCCGACGGGAGAGGAACAGATACGCAGTATTTT. This sequence encodes CADGRGTDTQYF.

This chain joins TRBV5-1 and TRBJ1-2, with 11 bases aligning to TRBD1. The germline CDR1 and CDR2 sequences are SGHRS and YFSETQ. The CDR3 is made up of 15 amino acids. V was pared by 4 bases and J by 3 bases, with 5 bases of the junction left unmatched. CDR3 protein: CASSNGQGADYGYTF. CDR3 nucleotides: TGCGCCAGCAGCAATGGACAGGGGGCAGACTATGGCTACACCTTC.

This clonotype turned up a few times. V is TRBV30 and J is TRBJ2-1; D may be TRBD2 (5 bases). The CDR3 runs 15 residues. Germline CDR1 reads GTSNPN; CDR2 reads SVGIG (reference sequence). V shed 0 bases and J shed 12 bases, with 21 bases lying between them. CDR3 sequence: CAWSVGLEGAPRQFF. The CDR3 nucleotides read TGTGCCTGGAGTGTAGGGCTAGAGGGAGCCCCGCGGCAGTTCTTC.

Comment on this clonotype: A much more abundant neighbour one base away suggests this may be a read error. In DNA, the CDR3 is TGTGGCAGCAGCCCCTGGACAGGGTGGATATCTGGGGCCAACGTCCTGACTTTC. Translated: CGSSPWTGWISGANVLTF. This chain connects TRBV7-9 to TRBJ2-6, with 8 bases fitting TRBD1. CDR1 and CDR2 from the germline V gene are SEHNR and FQNEAQ (reference sequence). The CDR3 has 18 amino acids. The entire variable domain, with the rest obtained from reference TRBV7-9 and TRBJ2-6, is as follows: DTGVSQNPRHKITKRGQNVTFRCDPISEHNRLYWYRQTLGQGPEFLTYFQNEAQLEKSRLLSDRFSAERPKGSFSTLEIQRTEQGDSAMYLCGSSPWTGWISGANVLTFGAGSRLTVL.

For this clonotype: At one end the junction does not follow the germline gene, possibly because of a read error. The chain combines TRBV5-1 with TRBJ1-1; D not certain. CDR1 is SGHRS and CDR2 is YFSETQ in the germline V gene. The CDR3 consists of 13 residues. The CDR3 here is CASSLDGNIEAFF. CDR3 nucleotide sequence: TGTGCCAGCAGCTTGGACGGAAACATTGAAGCTTTCTTT.

As concerns this clonotype: Given the absence of the conserved phenylalanine or tryptophan at the CDR3 end, a read error is likely. The DNA is left out, because the CDR3 cannot be placed on it with certainty; the CDR3 is given as TCRdb lists it. The chain carries TRBV29-1 and TRBJ2-1. Inclusive of both ends, the CDR3 amounts to 14 amino acids. In germline, CDR1 is SQVTM, CDR2 ANQGSEA. The CDR3 region is CSVDGYRTHEEQFL.

This clonotype was observed at least ten times. This rearrangement joins TRBV25-1 to TRBJ2-5, with unresolved D. The CDR3 consists of 13 residues. V shed 0 bases and J shed 4 bases, with 6 bases lying between them. In germline, CDR1 is MGHDK, CDR2 SYGVNS. The CDR3 sequence is CASSEYLRETQYF. CDR3 nucleotides: TGTGCCAGCAGTGAATATCTGAGAGAGACCCAGTACTTC.

Points on this clonotype: Here the CDR3 omits its conserved ending phenylalanine or tryptophan, so a read error is the likely source. This chain links TRBV7-9 with TRBJ2-2; D not resolved. The V gene lost 3 bases and the J gene lost 13 bases, with 9 bases spanning the gap. The CDR3 is made up of 11 amino acids. CDR1 and CDR2 from the germline V gene are SEHNR and FQNEAQ (reference sequence). This chain's CDR3 is CASSLSWGLFC. CDR3 nucleotide sequence: TGTGCCAGCAGCTTGTCCTGGGGGCTGTTTTGT.

This clonotype was recorded only once. Compared with germline, one end of the junction differs, possibly owing to a read error. V and J are TRBV5-5 and TRBJ2-3; no firm D call. In germline, CDR1 is SGHKS, CDR2 YYEKEE (reference sequence). The CDR3 contains 13 residues. The CDR3 is CASSSGYTDTQCF. DNA for the CDR3: TGTGCCAGCAGCTCGGGCTACACAGATACGCAGTGTTTT.

Concerning this clonotype: This may stem from a read error, because a much larger clone lies one nucleotide away. V gene TRBV28 combines with J gene TRBJ2-7; TRBD2 matches at 9 bases. The CDR3 contains 15 residues. Germline V gene data show CDR1 as MDHEN and CDR2 as SYDVKM. Here the CDR3 reads CASSYLAGSSYEQNF. The CDR3 DNA follows: TGTGCCAGCAGTTATCTAGCGGGAAGCTCCTACGAGCAGAACTTC.

As for this clonotype: Sequence at one end of the junction differs from germline and may be a read error. V usage is TRBV6-4 and J usage is TRBJ2-6; 7 bases agree with TRBD2. CDR1 is MRHNA, CDR2 SNTAGT, per germline. This CDR3 spans 17 amino acids. In nucleotides, the CDR3 is TGTGCCAGCACTGACTCATCCGGGGGGTCCGGGGCCAGCGTCCTGACTTTC. This gives the protein CASTDSSGGSGASVLTF.